This T cell receptor beta chain appears in the sequencing data of a study of T cells in localized non-small cell lung cancer. Study-level points and caveats: Analysis by sequencing included only one tumor region, so heterogeneity remains possible. Uninvolved adjacent lung showed the highest T cell clonality, exceeding tumor.

Germline V gene sequence: CDR1 SGHTS, CDR2 YDEGEE. Trimming shortened V by 0 bases and J by 9 bases, and 13 bases separated the two germline ends. This CDR3 contains 14 residues. As concerns this clone: Its antigen is still unknown.

TCRdb's copy holds only in-frame clones and misses some; the assay was immunoSEQ multiplex PCR. The sample lists 25,000 to 35,000 clones, around three quarters seen once, with about 16% in the top ten. This specimen was peripheral blood, taken before any cancer treatment. The TCR comes from a male donor aged 60 or older with stage III squamous cell lung carcinoma. The genes are TRBV5-8 and TRBJ1-5, with D possibly TRBD1 on 5 matching bases. CDR3 residues: CASSLGIGAGPQHF. Written as DNA, the CDR3 is TGTGCCAGCAGCTTGGGAATTGGGGCGGGGCCCCAGCATTTT.